These 3 T cell receptor beta chains originate from one sample sequenced in a study of cytomegalovirus exposure and HLA in healthy donors. With 60 Vbeta and 13 Jbeta primers, the PCR was carried out. Method: immunoSEQ multiplex PCR; TCRdb's copy keeps in-frame clones and lacks some. The sample holds approximately 95,000 clones; around 75% are singletons and the top ten take approximately 11%. The sample consisted of PBMCs. These receptors all stem from a man aged 18 to 29 in good health and CMV-seropositive.

V gene TRBV29-1 combines with J gene TRBJ1-4; 7 positions match TRBD1. The V gene end was trimmed by 6 bases and the J gene end by 0 bases; junction bases not matched to a gene: 4. CDR1 is SQVTM and CDR2 is ANQGSEA in the germline V gene. CDR3 length equals 14 residues. In nucleotides, the CDR3 is TGCAGCGTCTCGGGACAGACAACTAATGAAAAACTGTTTTTT. This sequence encodes CSVSGQTTNEKLFF.

This chain links TRBV4-2 with TRBJ1-1; 12 nucleotides align to TRBD1. Germline assignment: CDR1 LGHNA and CDR2 YNFKEQ. Trimming at V came to 4 bases and at J to 5 bases, leaving 8 bases not matched to a gene. The CDR3 runs to 16 residues. The CDR3 sequence: CASSRLGQGAGTEAFF. CDR3 nucleotide sequence: TGTGCCAGCAGCCGCCTGGGACAGGGGGCAGGTACTGAAGCTTTCTTT.

CDR3 protein: CASSFSGPNTGELFF. The CDR3 coding sequence is TGTGCCAGCAGCTTTAGCGGGCCGAACACCGGGGAGCTGTTTTTT. The V call is TRBV7-2, the J call TRBJ2-2; 7 positions agree with TRBD2. CDR1 is SGHTA and CDR2 is FQGNSA in the germline V gene. J gave up 0 bases and V 3 bases, and 1 base lay outside the gene matches. CDR3 length equals 15 residues.